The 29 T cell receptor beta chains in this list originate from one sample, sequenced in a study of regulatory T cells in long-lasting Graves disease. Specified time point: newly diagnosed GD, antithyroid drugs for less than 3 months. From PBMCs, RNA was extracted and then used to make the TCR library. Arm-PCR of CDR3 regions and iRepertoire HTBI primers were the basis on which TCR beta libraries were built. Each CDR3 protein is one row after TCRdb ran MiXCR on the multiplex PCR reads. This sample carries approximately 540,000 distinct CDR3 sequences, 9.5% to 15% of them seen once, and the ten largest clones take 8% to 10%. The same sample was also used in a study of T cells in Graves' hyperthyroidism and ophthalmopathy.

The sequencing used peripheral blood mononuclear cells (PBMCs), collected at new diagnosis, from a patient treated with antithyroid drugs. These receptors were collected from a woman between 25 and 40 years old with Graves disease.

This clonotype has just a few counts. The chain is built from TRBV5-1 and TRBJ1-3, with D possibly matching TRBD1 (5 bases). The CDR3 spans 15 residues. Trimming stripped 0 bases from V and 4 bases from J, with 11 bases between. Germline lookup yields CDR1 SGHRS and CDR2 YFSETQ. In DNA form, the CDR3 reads TGCGCCAGCAGCTTGGATCCGGGGCGGGGAAACACCATATATTTT. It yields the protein CASSLDPGRGNTIYF.

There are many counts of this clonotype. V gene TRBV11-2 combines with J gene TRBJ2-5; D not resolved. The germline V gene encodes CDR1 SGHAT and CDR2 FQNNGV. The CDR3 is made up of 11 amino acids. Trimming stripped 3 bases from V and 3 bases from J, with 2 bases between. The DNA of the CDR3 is TGTGCCAGCAGCTTCAAAGAGACCCAGTACTTC. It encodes CASSFKETQYF.

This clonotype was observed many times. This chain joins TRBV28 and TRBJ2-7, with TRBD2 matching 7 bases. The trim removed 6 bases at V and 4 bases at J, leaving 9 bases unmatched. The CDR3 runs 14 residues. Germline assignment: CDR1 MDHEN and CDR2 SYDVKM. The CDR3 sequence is CASRGGGSQYEQYF. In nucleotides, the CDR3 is TGTGCCAGCAGGGGTGGCGGGAGTCAGTACGAGCAGTACTTC.

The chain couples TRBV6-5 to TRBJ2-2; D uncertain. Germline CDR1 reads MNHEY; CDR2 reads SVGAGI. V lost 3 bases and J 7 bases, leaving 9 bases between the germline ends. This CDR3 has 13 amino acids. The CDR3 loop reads CASSYYSNGELFF. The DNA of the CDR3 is TGTGCCAGCAGTTATTACAGCAACGGGGAGCTGTTTTTT.

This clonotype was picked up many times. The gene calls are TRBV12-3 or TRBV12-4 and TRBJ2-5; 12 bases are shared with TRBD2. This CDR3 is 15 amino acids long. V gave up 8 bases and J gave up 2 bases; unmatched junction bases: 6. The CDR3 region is CASQRTSGVQETQYF. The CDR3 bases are TGTGCCAGCCAAAGGACTAGCGGGGTACAAGAGACCCAGTACTTC.

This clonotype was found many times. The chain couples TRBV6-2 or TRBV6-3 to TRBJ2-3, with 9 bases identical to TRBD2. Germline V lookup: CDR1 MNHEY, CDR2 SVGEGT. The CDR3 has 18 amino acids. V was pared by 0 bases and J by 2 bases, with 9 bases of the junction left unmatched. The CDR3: CASSYSAGGPVPTDTQYF. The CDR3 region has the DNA TGTGCCAGCAGTTACTCTGCGGGAGGGCCCGTCCCCACAGATACGCAGTATTTT.

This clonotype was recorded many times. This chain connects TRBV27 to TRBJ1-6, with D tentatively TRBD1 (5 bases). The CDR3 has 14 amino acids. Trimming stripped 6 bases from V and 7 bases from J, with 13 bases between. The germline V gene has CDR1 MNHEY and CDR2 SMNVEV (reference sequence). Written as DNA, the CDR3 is TGTGCCAGCAGCCCAGCCGGGGCAAATTCACCCCTCCACTTT. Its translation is CASSPAGANSPLHF.

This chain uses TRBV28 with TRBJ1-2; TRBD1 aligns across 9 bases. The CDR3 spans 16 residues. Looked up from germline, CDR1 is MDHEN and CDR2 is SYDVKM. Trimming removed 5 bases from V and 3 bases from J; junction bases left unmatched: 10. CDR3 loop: CASSLPGTGSDYGYTF. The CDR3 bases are TGTGCCAGCAGTCTCCCCGGGACAGGGTCGGACTATGGCTACACCTTC.

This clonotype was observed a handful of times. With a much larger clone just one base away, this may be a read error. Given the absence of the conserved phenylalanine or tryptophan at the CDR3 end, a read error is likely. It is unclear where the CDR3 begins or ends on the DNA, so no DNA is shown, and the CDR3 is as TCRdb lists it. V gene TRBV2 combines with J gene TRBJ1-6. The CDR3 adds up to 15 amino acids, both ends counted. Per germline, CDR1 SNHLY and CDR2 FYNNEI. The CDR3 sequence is CASSLSGSNNSPPHL.

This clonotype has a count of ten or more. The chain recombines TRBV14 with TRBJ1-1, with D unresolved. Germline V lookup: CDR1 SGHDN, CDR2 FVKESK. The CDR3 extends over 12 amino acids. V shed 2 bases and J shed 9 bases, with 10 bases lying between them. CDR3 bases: TGTGCCAGCAGCCAAATTGACCTCAAAGCTTTCTTT. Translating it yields CASSQIDLKAFF. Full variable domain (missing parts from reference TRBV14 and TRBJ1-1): EAGVTQFPSHSVIEKGQTVTLRCDPISGHDNLYWYRRVMGKEIKFLLHFVKESKQDESGMPNNRFLAERTGGTYSTLKVQPAELEDSGVYFCASSQIDLKAFFGQGTRLTVV.

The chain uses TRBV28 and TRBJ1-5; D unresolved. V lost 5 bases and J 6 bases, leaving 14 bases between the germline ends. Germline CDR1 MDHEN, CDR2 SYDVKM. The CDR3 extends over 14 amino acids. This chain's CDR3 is CASSLLSEGQPQHF. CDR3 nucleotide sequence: TGTGCCAGCAGTCTCCTATCGGAGGGTCAGCCCCAGCATTTT.

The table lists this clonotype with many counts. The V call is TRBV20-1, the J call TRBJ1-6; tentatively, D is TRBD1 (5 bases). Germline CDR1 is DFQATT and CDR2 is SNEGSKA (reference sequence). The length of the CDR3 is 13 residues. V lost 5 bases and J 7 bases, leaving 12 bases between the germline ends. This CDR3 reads CSALRDQNSPLHF. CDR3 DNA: TGCAGTGCTCTCCGGGACCAAAATTCACCCCTCCACTTT.

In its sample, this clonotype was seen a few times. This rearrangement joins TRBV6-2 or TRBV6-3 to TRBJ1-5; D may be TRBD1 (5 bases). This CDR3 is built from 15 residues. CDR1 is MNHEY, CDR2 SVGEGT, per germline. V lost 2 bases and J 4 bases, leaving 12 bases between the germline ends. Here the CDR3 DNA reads TGTGCCAGCAGTTACGGGGACGCCTATAATCAGCCCCAGCATTTT. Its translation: CASSYGDAYNQPQHF.

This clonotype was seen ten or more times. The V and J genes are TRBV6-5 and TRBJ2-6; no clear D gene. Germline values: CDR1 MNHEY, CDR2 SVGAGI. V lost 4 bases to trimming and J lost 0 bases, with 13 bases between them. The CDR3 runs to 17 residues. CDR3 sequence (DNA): TGTGCCAGCAGTTTTCGTTTTCGGGTCTCTGGGGCCAACGTCCTGACTTTC. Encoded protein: CASSFRFRVSGANVLTF.

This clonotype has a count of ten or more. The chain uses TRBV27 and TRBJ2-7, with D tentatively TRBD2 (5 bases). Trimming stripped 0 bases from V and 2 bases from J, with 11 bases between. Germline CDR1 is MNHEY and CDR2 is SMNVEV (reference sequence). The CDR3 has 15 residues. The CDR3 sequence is CASSLSPTTPYEQYF. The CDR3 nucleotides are TGTGCCAGCAGTTTATCTCCGACTACTCCCTACGAGCAGTACTTC.

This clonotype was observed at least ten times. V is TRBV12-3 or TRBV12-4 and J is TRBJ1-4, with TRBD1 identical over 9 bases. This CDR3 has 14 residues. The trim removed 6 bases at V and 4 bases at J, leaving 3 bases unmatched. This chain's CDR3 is CASRRGQGNEKLFF. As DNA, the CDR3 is TGTGCCAGCAGACGGGGACAGGGTAATGAAAAACTGTTTTTT.

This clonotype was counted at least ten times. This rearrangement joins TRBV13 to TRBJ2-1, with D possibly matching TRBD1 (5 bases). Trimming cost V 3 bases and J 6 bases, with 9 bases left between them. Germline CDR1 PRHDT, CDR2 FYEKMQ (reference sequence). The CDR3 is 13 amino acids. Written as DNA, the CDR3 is TGTGCCAGCAGCTTCCAGGGCCTCAATGAGCAGTTCTTC. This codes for CASSFQGLNEQFF.

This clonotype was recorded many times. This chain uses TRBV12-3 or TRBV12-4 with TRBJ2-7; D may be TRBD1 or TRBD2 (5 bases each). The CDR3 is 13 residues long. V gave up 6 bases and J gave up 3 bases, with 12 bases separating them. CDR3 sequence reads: CASRTMQGYEQYF. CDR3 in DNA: TGTGCCAGCAGGACTATGCAGGGCTACGAGCAGTACTTC.

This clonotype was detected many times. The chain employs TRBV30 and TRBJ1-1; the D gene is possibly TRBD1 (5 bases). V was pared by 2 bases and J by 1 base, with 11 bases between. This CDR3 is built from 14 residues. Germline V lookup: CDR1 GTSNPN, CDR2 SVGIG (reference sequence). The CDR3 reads CAWSSGAPNTEAFF. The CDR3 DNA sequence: TGTGCCTGGAGTTCCGGGGCCCCGAACACTGAAGCTTTCTTT.

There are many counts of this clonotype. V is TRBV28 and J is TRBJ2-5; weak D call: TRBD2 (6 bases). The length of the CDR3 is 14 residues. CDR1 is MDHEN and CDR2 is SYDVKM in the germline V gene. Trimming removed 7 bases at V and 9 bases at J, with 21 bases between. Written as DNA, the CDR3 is TGTGCCAGCACGCGGCGGAGCGGCTCGGGGGCCCAGTACTTC. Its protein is CASTRRSGSGAQYF.

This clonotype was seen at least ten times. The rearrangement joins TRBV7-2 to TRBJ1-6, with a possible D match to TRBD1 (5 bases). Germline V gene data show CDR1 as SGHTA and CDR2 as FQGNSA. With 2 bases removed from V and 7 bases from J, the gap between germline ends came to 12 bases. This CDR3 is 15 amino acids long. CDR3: CASSLPGRYNSPLHF. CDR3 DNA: TGTGCCAGCAGCTTACCAGGGAGGTACAATTCACCCCTCCACTTT.

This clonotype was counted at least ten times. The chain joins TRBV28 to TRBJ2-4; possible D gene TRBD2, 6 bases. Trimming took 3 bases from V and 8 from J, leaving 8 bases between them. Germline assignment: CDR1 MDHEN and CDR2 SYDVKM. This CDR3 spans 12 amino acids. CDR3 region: CASSLTSDIQYF. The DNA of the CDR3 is TGTGCCAGCAGTTTGACTAGTGACATTCAGTACTTC.

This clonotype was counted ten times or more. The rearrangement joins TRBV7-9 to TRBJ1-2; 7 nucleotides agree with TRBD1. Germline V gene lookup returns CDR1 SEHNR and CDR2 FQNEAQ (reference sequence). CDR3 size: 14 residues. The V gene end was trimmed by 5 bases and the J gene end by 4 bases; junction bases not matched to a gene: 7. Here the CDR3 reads CASSDRDRIYGYTF. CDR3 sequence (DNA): TGTGCCAGCAGCGACCGGGACAGAATCTATGGCTACACCTTC.

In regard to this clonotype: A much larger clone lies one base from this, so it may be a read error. CDR3 bases: TGTGCCAGCAGCGTGGGACCGAACTACGAGCAGTGCTTC. Its protein product is CASSVGPNYEQCF. J is TRBJ2-7 and V is TRBV9; either TRBD1 or TRBD2 may fit D (5 bases each). The CDR3 length is 13 residues. Germline V gene lookup returns CDR1 SGDLS and CDR2 YYNGEE.

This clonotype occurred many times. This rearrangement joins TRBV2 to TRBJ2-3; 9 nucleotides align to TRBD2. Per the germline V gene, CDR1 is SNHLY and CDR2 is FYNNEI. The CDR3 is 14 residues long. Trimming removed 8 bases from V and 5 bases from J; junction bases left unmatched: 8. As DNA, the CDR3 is TGTGCCAGCCGAGGAGCGGGAGGTCTAGATACGCAGTATTTT. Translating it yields CASRGAGGLDTQYF.

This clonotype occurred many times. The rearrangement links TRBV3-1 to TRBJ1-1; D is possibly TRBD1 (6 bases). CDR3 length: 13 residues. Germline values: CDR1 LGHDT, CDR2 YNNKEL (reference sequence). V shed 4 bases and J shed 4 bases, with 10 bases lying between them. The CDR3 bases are TGTGCCAGCAGCCTCAGACAGGTCACTGAAGCTTTCTTT. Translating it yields CASSLRQVTEAFF.

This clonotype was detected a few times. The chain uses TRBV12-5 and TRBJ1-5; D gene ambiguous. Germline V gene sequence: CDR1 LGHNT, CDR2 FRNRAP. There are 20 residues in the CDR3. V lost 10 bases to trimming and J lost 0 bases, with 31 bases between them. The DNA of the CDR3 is TGTGCTACGTTGCATTCGAACCTACTGGGCGGTCAATATAGCAATCAGCCCCAGCATTTT. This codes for CATLHSNLLGGQYSNQPQHF.

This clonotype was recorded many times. CDR3 residues: CASDDRVRQPQHF. CDR3 nucleotide sequence: TGTGCCAGCGACGACAGGGTGAGACAGCCCCAGCATTTT. The V call is TRBV6-1, the J call TRBJ1-5; TRBD1 matches at 7 bases. Trimming at V came to 8 bases and at J to 7 bases, leaving 8 bases not matched to a gene. Germline lookup yields CDR1 MNHNS and CDR2 SASEGT. This CDR3 comprises 13 residues.

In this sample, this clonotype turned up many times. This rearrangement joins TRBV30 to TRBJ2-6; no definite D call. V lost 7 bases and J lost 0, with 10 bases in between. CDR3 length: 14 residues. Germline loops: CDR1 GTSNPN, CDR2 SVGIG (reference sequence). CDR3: CASLVPSGANVLTF. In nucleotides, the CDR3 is TGTGCCTCCCTGGTCCCCTCTGGGGCCAACGTCCTGACTTTC.